The source of this T cell receptor beta chain is a study of identical twins. TCRdb passed the 5' RACE reads through MiXCR, listing each CDR3 protein once. The sample lists under 250,000 distinct CDR3 sequences, roughly 7.5% seen once, with 1.9% in the top ten. Study results and caveats: Excess sharing between twins was weaker in beta out-of-frame sequences.

Concerning this clonotype: Its cognate antigen is unknown.

The CDR3 contains 14 residues. Deletions cut 2 bases from V and 2 bases from J, with 9 bases between. Germline V gene data show CDR1 as MNHEY and CDR2 as SMNVEV (reference sequence). The sample was also linked to a second study, of yellow fever vaccine responses in identical twins. This second study says: Reports say the vaccine T cell response in twins looked partly convergent and partly personalized.

The specimen sequenced was memory (CD45RO+) T cells sorted from blood. This receptor was obtained from a woman between 18 and 30 years old in good health. V usage is TRBV27 and J usage is TRBJ1-2; tentatively, D is TRBD1 (5 bases). CDR3 in amino acids: CASSLQGSNYGYTF. The CDR3 nucleotides read TGTGCCAGCAGTTTACAGGGATCCAACTATGGCTACACCTTC.